This passage covers 29 T cell receptor beta chains from one sample sequenced in a study of blood T cell repertoires in COVID-19. Using immunoSEQ multiplex PCR, the repertoire was profiled, and TCRdb retains in-frame clones only, with some absent. Here the sample spans roughly 200,000 clones, around nine tenths being singletons. Input material: peripheral blood. The source of these receptors is a man aged 18 to 30 with active or convalescent COVID-19.

The chain has TRBV9 and TRBJ2-1; 14 bases agree with TRBD2. Germline CDR1 SGDLS, CDR2 YYNGEE. V was clipped by 4 bases and J by 3 bases; unmatched bases: 9. The CDR3 spans 18 residues. The CDR3 loop reads CASSPMGLAGVGYNEQFF. The CDR3 DNA reads as TGTGCCAGCAGCCCCATGGGACTAGCGGGAGTGGGCTACAATGAGCAGTTCTTC.

The genes are TRBV5-1 and TRBJ1-1; TRBD1 matches 8 bases. Germline trimming cut 3 bases from V and 5 bases from J; bases unmatched to any gene: 6. The CDR3 has 14 amino acids. CDR1 and CDR2 from the germline V gene are SGHRS and YFSETQ. CDR3: CASSSEDRVTEAFF. CDR3 coding DNA: TGCGCCAGCAGCTCGGAGGACAGGGTAACTGAAGCTTTCTTT.

The chain combines TRBV10-1 with TRBJ1-1, with 10 bases that match TRBD1. The CDR3 is 14 amino acids. V lost 4 bases to trimming and J lost 4 bases; unmatched junction nucleotides: 3. Germline V gene data show CDR1 as WNHNN and CDR2 as SYGVQD (reference sequence). The CDR3 region has the DNA TGCGCCAGCAGTGTCCGGACAGGGGGCACTGAAGCTTTCTTT. Its translation: CASSVRTGGTEAFF.

The chain links TRBV5-1 to TRBJ2-2, with D possibly TRBD2 on 7 matching bases. CDR3 length: 17 amino acids. Per germline, CDR1 SGHRS and CDR2 YFSETQ. V was clipped by 5 bases and J by 3 bases, with 20 bases between them. The CDR3 sequence is CASSNILSRGHTGELFF. The CDR3 nucleotides are TGCGCCAGCAGTAATATTCTCTCGCGGGGGCACACCGGGGAGCTGTTTTTT.

The V call is TRBV6-5, the J call TRBJ2-7, with D possibly matching TRBD1 (6 bases). The V gene's germline CDR1 is MNHEY and CDR2 SVGAGI. The CDR3 extends over 13 amino acids. V was clipped by 5 bases and J by 5 bases, with 13 bases between them. CDR3 nucleotide sequence: TGTGCCAGCAGTAACACAGGGAGCGACGAGCAGTACTTC. This codes for CASSNTGSDEQYF.

This chain joins TRBV18 and TRBJ2-7, with TRBD1 identical over 7 bases. V lost 5 bases to trimming and J lost 2 bases; unmatched junction nucleotides: 3. This CDR3 has 13 residues. Germline lookup yields CDR1 KGHSH and CDR2 LQKENI. The CDR3 sequence: CASSADRPYEQYF. The CDR3 DNA is TGTGCCAGCTCAGCGGACAGGCCCTACGAGCAGTACTTC.

This chain links TRBV30 with TRBJ2-3, with a weak D call TRBD2 (5 bases). V lost 5 bases to trimming and J lost 1 base, with 13 bases between them. This CDR3 is 14 amino acids long. CDR1 and CDR2 (germline): GTSNPN, SVGIG (reference sequence). The CDR3 bases are TGTGCCTGGGGTCAGCGGACCGGCACAGATACGCAGTATTTT. Its protein is CAWGQRTGTDTQYF. Combining the CDR3 with reference TRBV30 and TRBJ2-3 gives the whole variable domain SQTIHQWPATLVQPVGSPLSLECTVEGTSNPNLYWYRQAAGRGLQLLFYSVGIGQISSEVPQNLSASRPQDRQFILSSKKLLLSDSGFYLCAWGQRTGTDTQYFGPGTRLTVL.

The chain links TRBV23-1 to TRBJ2-1, with 7 nucleotides matching TRBD2. TRBV23-1 has ORF status, its function being uncertain. This CDR3 region has 17 residues. The V and J ends lost 0 bases and 4 bases, in that order; junction bases with no gene match: 9. The CDR3 protein is CASSQSAGNRWYNEQFF. The DNA for the CDR3 is TGCGCCAGCAGTCAATCAGCGGGGAATAGATGGTACAATGAGCAGTTCTTC.

In this sample, this clone turned up once. The chain joins TRBV5-1 to TRBJ1-1; possibly TRBD1 for D (5 bases). V was shortened by 3 bases and J by 3 bases, with 15 bases between the two germline ends. This CDR3 has 15 amino acids. Per germline, CDR1 SGHRS and CDR2 YFSETQ. For the CDR3, the DNA is TGCGCCAGCAGCTCTTATCAGGGAATAGACACTGAAGCTTTCTTT. It translates to CASSSYQGIDTEAFF. The full variable domain, with the rest looked up from reference TRBV5-1 and TRBJ1-1, is KAGVTQTPRYLIKTRGQQVTLSCSPISGHRSVSWYQQTPGQGLQFLFEYFSETQRNKGNFPGRFSGRQFSNSRSEMNVSTLELGDSALYLCASSSYQGIDTEAFFGQGTRLTVV.

The chain has TRBV9 and TRBJ2-1; 7 bases align to TRBD2. From germline, CDR1 is SGDLS and CDR2 YYNGEE. The CDR3 is 15 residues long. Trimming removed 1 base from V and 9 bases from J; junction bases left unmatched: 10. The CDR3 nucleotides are TGTGCCAGCAGCGTACGGGGGGACCCCGGGAGTGAGCAGTTCTTC. Protein product: CASSVRGDPGSEQFF.

The chain employs TRBV3-1 (or the pseudogene TRBV3-2) and TRBJ2-5, with D uncertain. V was trimmed by 0 bases and J by 7 bases, leaving 18 bases between them. The germline V gene encodes CDR1 LGHDT and CDR2 YNNKEL (reference sequence). The CDR3 runs to 16 residues. The chain's CDR3 is CASSQDLFRVVATQYF. DNA of the CDR3: TGTGCCAGCAGCCAAGATCTTTTTCGGGTTGTGGCGACCCAGTACTTC.

This clone was counted a few times. This chain connects TRBV2 to TRBJ2-7, with TRBD1 as a possible D gene (6 bases). Trimming removed 7 bases from V and 3 bases from J, with 13 bases in between. Germline values: CDR1 SNHLY, CDR2 FYNNEI. This CDR3 has 13 residues. CDR3 loop: CASKRTVDYEQYF. In DNA form, the CDR3 reads TGTGCCAGCAAAAGGACAGTCGACTACGAGCAGTACTTC.

The rearrangement links TRBV5-8 to TRBJ1-1; D is perhaps TRBD1 (6 bases). The CDR3 totals 17 residues. Germline CDR1 and CDR2: SGHTS and YDEGEE. Trimming removed 1 base at V and 1 base at J, with 17 bases between. The CDR3 nucleotides are TGTGCCAGCAGCTTGAATTGGGGGCCTCGGGCGAACACTGAAGCTTTCTTT. It codes for CASSLNWGPRANTEAFF.

V is TRBV30 and J is TRBJ2-6; D gene unclear. Trimming took off 0 bases at V and 3 bases at J, with 21 bases between the two ends. The CDR3 is made up of 19 amino acids. Germline V gives CDR1 GTSNPN, CDR2 SVGIG (reference sequence). CDR3 nucleotides: TGTGCCTGGAGTGTACAAGGCAGGCTGGCTTTTCGTGGGGCCAACGTCCTGACTTTC. Translation gives CAWSVQGRLAFRGANVLTF.

The rearrangement links TRBV4-2 to TRBJ2-1; tentative D call: TRBD2 (6 bases). Trimming pared 3 bases from V and 2 bases from J, leaving 11 bases between. This CDR3 has 15 amino acids. In germline, CDR1 is LGHNA, CDR2 YNFKEQ. This chain's CDR3 is CASSHPTGAYNEQFF. The CDR3 bases are TGTGCCAGCAGCCACCCCACGGGAGCCTACAATGAGCAGTTCTTC.

CDR3: CASVVGGIYGYTF. CDR3 in DNA: TGTGCCAGCGTCGTTGGCGGTATCTATGGCTACACCTTC. V usage is TRBV12-3 or TRBV12-4 and J usage is TRBJ1-2; no firm D call. Between the trimmed V and J ends, which lost 8 bases and 4 bases, there was a span of 14 bases. There are 13 residues in the CDR3.

As regards this clone: Other DNA sequences within the sample encode an identical CDR3. The chain has TRBV7-8 and TRBJ2-7; tentatively, D is TRBD2 (6 bases). The CDR3 extends over 14 amino acids. Trimming stripped 1 base from V and 1 base from J, with 8 bases between. The germline gives CDR1 SGHVS, CDR2 FQNEAQ. CDR3 region: CASSLGAGSYEQYF. DNA for the CDR3: TGTGCCAGCAGCTTAGGGGCGGGGTCCTACGAGCAGTACTTC.

The chain links TRBV6-5 to TRBJ1-1; D unclear. V was clipped by 5 bases and J by 7 bases, with 8 bases between them. The CDR3 runs 11 residues. CDR1 and CDR2 (germline): MNHEY, SVGAGI. CDR3 loop: CASSQRGEAFF. The DNA of the CDR3 is TGTGCCAGCAGTCAAAGAGGTGAAGCTTTCTTT.

The CDR3 reads CARSRQEGYGYTF. Written as DNA, the CDR3 is TGTGCCAGAAGCCGGCAGGAGGGCTATGGCTACACCTTC. This chain joins TRBV5-3 and TRBJ1-2; D not resolved. TRBV5-3 is an ORF for which the function is uncertain. This CDR3 region has 13 residues. V dropped 4 bases and J dropped 4 bases, with 11 bases sitting between them.

The V gene is TRBV30, the J gene TRBJ1-2; 11 bases are a match to TRBD1. This CDR3 comprises 16 residues. Germline values: CDR1 GTSNPN, CDR2 SVGIG (reference sequence). V was clipped by 4 bases and J by 9 bases; unmatched bases: 16. CDR3 nucleotides: TGTGCCTGGACTTCCGGGACAGGGGGTCCAACCGAAAGCTACACCTTC. It yields the protein CAWTSGTGGPTESYTF.

In the case of this clone: Compared with germline, one end of the junction differs, possibly owing to a read error. The chain uses TRBV30 and TRBJ1-1, with D possibly matching TRBD1 (6 bases). Germline V gene sequence: CDR1 GTSNPN, CDR2 SVGIG (reference sequence). The CDR3 consists of 13 residues. CDR3 DNA sequence: TGTGCCTGGAGTGTATCAGGGGACACTGAAACTTTCTTT. It specifies CAWSVSGDTETFF.

This clone was detected once. The chain employs TRBV2 and TRBJ2-3; TRBD2 aligns across 15 bases. From germline, CDR1 is SNHLY and CDR2 FYNNEI. The junction had 9 bases not matched to a gene; V was cut back by 7 bases and J by 1 base. This CDR3 has 18 amino acids. CDR3 residues: CASILPGLAGGGTDTQYF. The CDR3 DNA follows: TGTGCCAGCATCCTACCGGGACTAGCGGGGGGCGGCACAGATACGCAGTATTTT.

The chain is built from TRBV7-6 and TRBJ1-6, with a tentative D call TRBD1 (5 bases). This CDR3 spans 13 amino acids. V was cut by 6 bases and J by 11 bases, with 14 bases left in between. Germline V gene lookup returns CDR1 SGHVS and CDR2 FNYEAQ. The CDR3 protein is CASSQGRETPLHF. The CDR3 DNA reads TGTGCCAGCAGTCAGGGCCGTGAGACACCCCTCCACTTT.

The chain links TRBV5-6 to TRBJ2-7; D gene unclear. This CDR3 has 16 residues. Trimming cost V 1 base and J 0 bases, with 14 bases left between them. The germline V gene has CDR1 SGHDT and CDR2 YYEEEE. The CDR3 DNA sequence: TGTGCCAGCAGCTTGTCAGACGACGGGTACTCCTACGAGCAGTACTTC. This encodes CASSLSDDGYSYEQYF.

The rearrangement joins TRBV10-3 to TRBJ2-2; D is uncertain. Looked up from germline, CDR1 is ENHRY and CDR2 is SYGVKD. Trimming took 5 bases from V and 3 from J, leaving 10 bases between them. This CDR3 is built from 14 residues. The CDR3 DNA reads TGTGCCATCAGTATCGCTGAGGACACCGGGGAGCTGTTTTTT. Protein: CAISIAEDTGELFF.

The rearrangement joins TRBV7-8 to TRBJ1-6; 8 bases are shared with TRBD1. The germline V gene has CDR1 SGHVS and CDR2 FQNEAQ. CDR3 length: 15 amino acids. Trimming took 6 bases from V and 5 from J; bases not matched to a gene: 6. The CDR3 loop reads CASSLLTGDNSPLHF. The CDR3 nucleotides read TGTGCCAGCAGTCTTTTGACAGGGGATAATTCACCCCTCCACTTT.

The chain employs TRBV4-3 and TRBJ2-2; perhaps TRBD1 as D (5 bases). V was trimmed by 0 bases and J by 3 bases, leaving 11 bases between them. Germline V gene data show CDR1 as LGHNA and CDR2 as YSLEER. CDR3 length: 16 amino acids. In DNA, the CDR3 is TGCGCCAGCAGCCAAGATCCCCAGGGATACACCGGGGAGCTGTTTTTT. This gives the protein CASSQDPQGYTGELFF.

The chain has TRBV24-1 and TRBJ1-5; 9 nucleotides match TRBD1. There are 16 residues in the CDR3. CDR1 and CDR2 (germline): KGHDR, SFDVKD. J gave up 2 bases and V 2 bases, and 3 bases lay outside the gene matches. The chain's CDR3 is CATSDSDRGGNQPQHF. CDR3 DNA: TGTGCCACCAGTGATTCCGACAGGGGGGGCAATCAGCCCCAGCATTTT.

V and J are TRBV9 and TRBJ2-2, with 7 bases fitting TRBD1. Trimming cost V 0 bases and J 1 base; bases outside gene matches: 15. CDR3 length equals 20 residues. Germline CDR1 SGDLS, CDR2 YYNGEE. The CDR3 bases are TGTGCCAGCAGCGTAGCCGGGACAGATACTCCCCACAGGAACACCGGGGAGCTGTTTTTT. Its translation: CASSVAGTDTPHRNTGELFF.